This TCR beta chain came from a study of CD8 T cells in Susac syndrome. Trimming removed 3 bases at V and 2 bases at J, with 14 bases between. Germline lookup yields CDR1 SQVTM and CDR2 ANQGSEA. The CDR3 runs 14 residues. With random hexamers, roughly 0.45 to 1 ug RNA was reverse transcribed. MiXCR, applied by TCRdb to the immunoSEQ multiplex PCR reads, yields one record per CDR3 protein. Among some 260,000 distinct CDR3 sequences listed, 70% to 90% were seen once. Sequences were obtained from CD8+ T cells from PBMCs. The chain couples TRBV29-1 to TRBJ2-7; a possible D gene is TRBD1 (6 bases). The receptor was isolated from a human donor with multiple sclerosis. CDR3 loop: CSVELGRGTYEQYF. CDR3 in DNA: TGCAGCGTTGAGCTAGGTAGGGGGACCTACGAGCAGTACTTC.